These 7 T cell receptor beta chains originate from one sample sequenced in a study of tumor-infiltrating lymphocytes in localized non-small cell lung cancer (dated by TCRdb to 2020 to 2022). The library was obtained by the immunoSEQ multiplex PCR assay. TCRdb provides this immuneACCESS table in a form limited to in-frame rearrangements. Some clones are lacking; in checked studies, under half of them reflect an unresolved V gene, and why the rest are absent is not known. The sample table records about 11,000 clones; 65% to 90% of these occur just once. The ten largest clones add up to approximately 8% of the sample. The sample taken for sequencing was uninvolved lung tissue not adjacent to the tumor. Source of these receptors: a human donor with non-small cell lung cancer.

The gene calls are TRBV4-1 and TRBJ1-2; D is uncertain. CDR3 size: 15 residues. With 3 bases removed from V and 2 bases from J, the gap between germline ends came to 13 bases. From germline, CDR1 is MGHRA and CDR2 YSYEKL. The CDR3 DNA follows: TGCGCCAGCAGCCAGATTCCACCGGAGAACTATGGCTACACCTTC. Its protein is CASSQIPPENYGYTF.

The chain has TRBV6-1 and TRBJ2-3; D is tentatively TRBD1 or TRBD2 (5 bases each). V was pared by 2 bases and J by 1 base, with 16 bases between. Germline lookup yields CDR1 MNHNS and CDR2 SASEGT. This CDR3 has 17 amino acids. The CDR3 spells CASSEWGSGVGTDTQYF. In nucleotides, the CDR3 is TGTGCCAGCAGTGAATGGGGGTCTGGGGTGGGCACAGATACGCAGTATTTT.

The rearrangement joins TRBV2 to TRBJ1-3; tentatively, D is TRBD1 (6 bases). The ends were cut back, 4 bases at V and 0 bases at J, with 16 bases in the middle. This CDR3 region has 17 residues. CDR1 is SNHLY, CDR2 FYNNEI, per germline. This CDR3 reads CASSVSTGGFSGNTIYF. The CDR3 DNA sequence: TGTGCCAGCAGTGTGTCTACTGGGGGCTTCTCTGGAAACACCATATATTTT.

CDR3 region: CASSWTGRDQPQHF. The CDR3 nucleotides are TGCGCCAGCAGCTGGACAGGGAGGGATCAGCCCCAGCATTTT. The chain carries TRBV5-1 and TRBJ1-5, with TRBD1 identical over 8 bases. CDR1 SGHRS and CDR2 YFSETQ come from the germline V gene. The junction had 4 bases not matched to a gene; V was cut back by 3 bases and J by 5 bases. This CDR3 is built from 14 residues.

The chain combines TRBV9 with TRBJ1-2; no reliable D call. CDR3 length: 13 amino acids. The germline gives CDR1 SGDLS, CDR2 YYNGEE. V lost 4 bases to trimming and J lost 4 bases, with 11 bases between them. CDR3 sequence (DNA): TGTGCCAGCAGCCCTAGTCGGCTCTATGGCTACACCTTC. Translating it yields CASSPSRLYGYTF.

This sequence joins TRBV7-2 and TRBJ2-1; tentatively, D is TRBD2 (5 bases). From germline, CDR1 is SGHTA and CDR2 FQGNSA. Trimming left V 4 bases short and J 4 bases short, with 17 bases between. The CDR3 extends over 16 amino acids. CDR3 nucleotide sequence: TGTGCCAGCAGCTCGAGGCCAGCGGCACCTTACAATGAGCAGTTCTTC. Its translation is CASSSRPAAPYNEQFF.

The chain's CDR3 is CASSGGLQGWETQYF. In DNA form, the CDR3 reads TGTGCCAGCAGTGGGGGGCTACAGGGCTGGGAGACCCAGTACTTC. The chain uses TRBV6-1 and TRBJ2-5; a possible D gene is TRBD1 (6 bases). V lost 4 bases and J 5 bases, leaving 17 bases between the germline ends. CDR1 and CDR2 (germline): MNHNS, SASEGT. The CDR3 covers 15 residues.